The 6 T cell receptor beta chains below come from one sample, sequenced in a study of blood T cell repertoires in COVID-19 (TCRdb year 2020). Libraries were built with the immunoSEQ multiplex PCR assay. TCRdb re-hosts the immuneACCESS table, in-frame sequences only. Its copies lack some clones; in the studies checked, an unresolved V gene accounts for under half of them, and the cause for the rest is not known. The sample data list 45,000 to 60,000 clones, and 65% to 85% of these were observed just once. Jointly, the top ten make up about 15% of the sample. Sequencing input: peripheral blood. Every receptor here comes from a human donor with active or convalescent COVID-19. The donor label of this sample is uncertain.

The rearrangement joins TRBV19 to TRBJ1-3, with 7 bases aligning to TRBD1. Germline loops: CDR1 LNHDA, CDR2 SQIVND (reference sequence). J lost 4 bases, V lost 3 bases, and 9 bases had no gene match. This CDR3 has 16 amino acids. The CDR3 here is CASSIDRVMSGNTIYF. As DNA, the CDR3 is TGTGCCAGTAGTATCGACAGGGTGATGAGCGGAAACACCATATATTTT. The full variable domain, in which reference TRBV19 and TRBJ1-3 provide the parts outside the CDR3, is DGGITQSPKYLFRKEGQNVTLSCEQNLNHDAMYWYRQDPGQGLRLIYYSQIVNDFQKGDIAEGYSVSREKKESFPLTVTSAQKNPTAFYLCASSIDRVMSGNTIYFGEGSWLTVV.

The genes are TRBV9 and TRBJ2-1; 9 bases agree with TRBD2. Germline values: CDR1 SGDLS, CDR2 YYNGEE. The CDR3 has 15 residues. The junction had 11 bases not matched to a gene; V was cut back by 4 bases and J by 9 bases. CDR3 amino acids: CASSQGLAMRSEQFF. CDR3 DNA: TGTGCCAGCAGCCAAGGACTAGCGATGAGAAGTGAGCAGTTCTTC.

The genes are TRBV2 and TRBJ2-7; D is undetermined. The CDR3 covers 13 residues. V was cut by 11 bases and J by 3 bases, with 17 bases left in between. The germline CDR1 and CDR2 sequences are SNHLY and FYNNEI. CDR3 loop: CASTAVLRYEQYF. CDR3 DNA sequence: TGTGCCTCAACGGCGGTATTACGCTACGAGCAGTACTTC.

This clone turned up a few times. The chain carries TRBV11-2 and TRBJ2-2; 12 bases match TRBD2. There are 16 residues in the CDR3. Trimming removed 5 bases from V and 5 bases from J; junction bases left unmatched: 6. Looked up from germline, CDR1 is SGHAT and CDR2 is FQNNGV. The CDR3 loop is CASSPTTSGSTGELFF. CDR3 coding DNA: TGTGCCAGCAGCCCGACGACTAGCGGGAGTACCGGGGAGCTGTTTTTT.

This clone was observed once. The chain recombines TRBV3-1 (or the pseudogene TRBV3-2) with TRBJ2-4; 11 bases are shared with TRBD1. Germline CDR1 reads LGHDT; CDR2 reads YNNKEL (reference sequence). With 0 bases clipped from V and 8 bases from J, the junction kept 12 bases outside the gene matches. The CDR3 contains 18 residues. CDR3 sequence reads: CASSQDILTGTGGDIQYF. CDR3 DNA sequence: TGTGCCAGCAGCCAAGATATCCTAACCGGGACAGGGGGGGACATTCAGTACTTC.

This clone was seen more than once but under ten times. The genes are TRBV19 and TRBJ1-2, with 8 bases aligning to TRBD1. This CDR3 contains 16 residues. Unmatched junction bases numbered 17, after V lost 6 bases and J lost 8 bases. In germline, CDR1 is LNHDA, CDR2 SQIVND (reference sequence). CDR3 in DNA: TGTGCCAGTAGCCCATTCGGACAGGGAGAGTTCTGGGGCTACACCTTC. It is translated as CASSPFGQGEFWGYTF.